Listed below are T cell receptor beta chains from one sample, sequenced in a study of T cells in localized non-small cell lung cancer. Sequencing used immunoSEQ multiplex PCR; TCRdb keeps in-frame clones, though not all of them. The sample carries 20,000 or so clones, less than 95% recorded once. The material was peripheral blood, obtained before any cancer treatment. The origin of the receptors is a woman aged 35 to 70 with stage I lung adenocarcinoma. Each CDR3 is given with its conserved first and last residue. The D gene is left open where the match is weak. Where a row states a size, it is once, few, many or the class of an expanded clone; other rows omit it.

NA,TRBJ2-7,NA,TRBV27,TGTGCCAGCAGTTTATCACGTCATCCAGGAAACTCCTACGAGCAGTACTTC,CASSLSRHPGNSYEQYF
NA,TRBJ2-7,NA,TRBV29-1,TGCAGCGTTCTCCCTGCGGAGAGGGGGGTAACCTACGAGCAGTACTTC,CSVLPAERGVTYEQYF
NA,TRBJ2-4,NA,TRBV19,TGTGCCAGTAGTATGGGACAAATAGCCAAAAACATTCAGTACTTC,CASSMGQIAKNIQYF
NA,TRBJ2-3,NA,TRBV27,TGTGCCCGCGGCGGATGGGGCACAGATACGCAGTATTTT,CARGGWGTDTQYF
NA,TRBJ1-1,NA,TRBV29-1,TGCAGCGTTGAAGGGGTCGCCCGGGGGCTAGAAGCTTTCTTT,CSVEGVARGLEAFF
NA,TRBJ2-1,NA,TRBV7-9,TGTGCCAGCAGCTTAGCTGGGCAGGGCTATGAGCAGTTCTTC,CASSLAGQGYEQFF
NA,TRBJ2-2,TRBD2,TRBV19,TGTGCCAGTACACAGCGGGAGACCGGGGAGCTGTTTTTT,CASTQRETGELFF
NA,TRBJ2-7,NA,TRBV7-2,TGTGCCAGCAGCTTAGATTCTAATCCTACCTACGAGCAGTACTTC,CASSLDSNPTYEQYF
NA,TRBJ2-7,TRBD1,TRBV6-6,TGTGCCAGCAGTTTGGGACAGGTCTCCTACGAGCAGTACTTC,CASSLGQVSYEQYF
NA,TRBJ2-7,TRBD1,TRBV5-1,TGCGCCAGCAGCCAGGGACAGGACTACGAGCAGTACTTC,CASSQGQDYEQYF
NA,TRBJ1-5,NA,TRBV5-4,TGTGCCAGCAGCTTGGGAGGGAGCAATCAGCCCCAGCATTTT,CASSLGGSNQPQHF
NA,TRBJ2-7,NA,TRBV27,TGTGCCAGCAGTCGCTACCTTGCTAGGGGCGGGTACGAGCAGTACTTC,CASSRYLARGGYEQYF
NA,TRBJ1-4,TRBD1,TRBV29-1,TGCAGCGTTGCAGGGGGCTTGGGTGAAAAACTGTTTTTT,CSVAGGLGEKLFF
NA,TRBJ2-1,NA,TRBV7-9,TGTGCCAGCAGCTTAGCGTGGGGGAACAATGAGCAGTTCTTC,CASSLAWGNNEQFF
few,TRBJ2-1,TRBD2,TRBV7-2,TGTGCCACCTCTAGCGGGTCTTCCTACAATGAGCAGTTCTTC,CATSSGSSYNEQFF
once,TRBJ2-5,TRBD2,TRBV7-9,TGTGCCAGCAGCCTCCAGGGGACTAGACAAGAGACCCAGTACTTC,CASSLQGTRQETQYF
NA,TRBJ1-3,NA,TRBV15,TGTGCCACCACCCTACAGAAGGGGGACACCATATATTTT,CATTLQKGDTIYF
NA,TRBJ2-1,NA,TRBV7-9,TGTGCCAGCAGCCGGCGGGTGGCTAGCATCCATGAGCAGTTCTTC,CASSRRVASIHEQFF
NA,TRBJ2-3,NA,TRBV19,TGTGCCAGTAGTATAGGGTTAAGGCAGGGGGGAGATACGCAGTATTTT,CASSIGLRQGGDTQYF
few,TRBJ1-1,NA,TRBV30,TGTGCCTGGAGGGCAGAGAGGGGAGGAGGGACGGAAGCTTTCTTT,CAWRAERGGGTEAFF
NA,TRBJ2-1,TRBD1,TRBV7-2,TGTGCCAGCAGCTTAGGAACAGGGGGGAATGAGCAGTTCTTC,CASSLGTGGNEQFF
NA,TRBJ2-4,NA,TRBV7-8,TGTGCCAGCAGCCAACAGGAGGCGAAAAACATTCAGTACTTC,CASSQQEAKNIQYF
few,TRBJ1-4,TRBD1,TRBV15,TGTGCCACCAGCCCCAAAGGGGGCGCGGGGGAAAAACTGTTTTTT,CATSPKGGAGEKLFF
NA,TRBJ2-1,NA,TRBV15,TGTGCCACCAGCAGAGAGTTGGGTGGCCATGAGCAGTTCTTC,CATSRELGGHEQFF
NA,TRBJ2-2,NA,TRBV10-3,TGTGCCATCAGTGACCGAATGGGGGACACCGGGGAGCTGTTTTTT,CAISDRMGDTGELFF
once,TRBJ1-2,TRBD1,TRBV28,TGTGCCAGCAGGGGGACAGGGGCTAACTATGGCTACACCTTC,CASRGTGANYGYTF
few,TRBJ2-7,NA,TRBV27,TGTGCCAGCATAGGAGGGGTCCCCTACGAGCAGTACTTC,CASIGGVPYEQYF
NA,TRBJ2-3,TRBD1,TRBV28,TGTGCCAGCAGCCGACAGGGGCTTAGCACAGATACGCAGTATTTT,CASSRQGLSTDTQYF
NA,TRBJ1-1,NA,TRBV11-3,TGTGCCAGCAGCTTAGATCAAGGAAGGAACACTGAAGCTTTCTTT,CASSLDQGRNTEAFF
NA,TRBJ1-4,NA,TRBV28,TGTGCCAGCAACCGAGATGAAGCGAATGAAAAACTGTTTTTT,CASNRDEANEKLFF
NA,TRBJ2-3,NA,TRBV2,TGTGCCAGCAGTGATGATGGGGTGCAGCCAGATACGCAGTATTTT,CASSDDGVQPDTQYF
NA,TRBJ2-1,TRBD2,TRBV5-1,TGCGCCAGCAGCACGGCGTTACAACTAGCGGGACAGTCCGGCGATGAGCAGTTCTTC,CASSTALQLAGQSGDEQFF
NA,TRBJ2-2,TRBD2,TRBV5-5,TGTGCCAGCAGCTTTGGCAAGCGGGATATTACCGGGGAGCTGTTTTTT,CASSFGKRDITGELFF
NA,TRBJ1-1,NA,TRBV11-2,TGTGCCAGCAGCTGGACAGAGAACACTGAAGCTTTCTTT,CASSWTENTEAFF
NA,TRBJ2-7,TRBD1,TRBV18,TGTGCCAGCTCACCACAACAGGGGGCCGCCTACGAGCAGTACTTC,CASSPQQGAAYEQYF
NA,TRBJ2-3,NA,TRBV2,TGTGCCAGCAGTGAACTTACTAGTTCCCTCACAGATACGCAGTATTTT,CASSELTSSLTDTQYF
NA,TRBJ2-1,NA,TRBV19,TGTGCCAGTAGTATAAGGCAAAACAATGAGCAGTTCTTC,CASSIRQNNEQFF
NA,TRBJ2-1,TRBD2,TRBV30,TGTGCCTGGAGCTTGGGACTAGCACGAGGCAATGAGCAGTTCTTC,CAWSLGLARGNEQFF
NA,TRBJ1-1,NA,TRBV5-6,TGTGCCAGCAGTTCCTCCAGGACAGTCACTGAAGCTTTCTTT,CASSSSRTVTEAFF
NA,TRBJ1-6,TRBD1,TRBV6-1,TGTGCCAGCAGTGCGACAGGGGGATTAGGTTCACCCCTCCACTTT,CASSATGGLGSPLHF
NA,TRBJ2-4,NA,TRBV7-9,TGTGCCAGCAGCCGCCCCCCGGGTAGCGGCAAAAACATTCAGTACTTC,CASSRPPGSGKNIQYF
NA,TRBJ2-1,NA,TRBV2,TGTGCCAGCTACATTCCAGGTAGGGGCTACAATGAGCAGTTCTTC,CASYIPGRGYNEQFF
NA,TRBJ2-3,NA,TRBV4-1,TGCGCCAGCAGCCAAGTGGGGCTACCCGGCACAGATACGCAGTATTTT,CASSQVGLPGTDTQYF
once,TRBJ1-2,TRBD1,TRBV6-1,TGTGCCAGCATGCCCCGACAGGGACTCCCCTATGGCTACACCTTC,CASMPRQGLPYGYTF
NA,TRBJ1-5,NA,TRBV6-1,TGTGCCAGCAGTGCCAGACAGGTTAGCAATCAGCCCCAGCATTTT,CASSARQVSNQPQHF
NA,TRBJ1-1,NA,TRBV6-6,TGTGCCGCCTCATTGAACACTGAAGCTTTCTTT,CAASLNTEAFF
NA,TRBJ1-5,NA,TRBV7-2,TGTGCCAGCAGCCCGGAGGCCTATTATAGCAATCAGCCCCAGCATTTT,CASSPEAYYSNQPQHF
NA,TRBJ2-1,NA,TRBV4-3,TGCGCCAGCAGCCAAGATCGCGGGGCCCAGAGTGAGCAGTTCTTC,CASSQDRGAQSEQFF
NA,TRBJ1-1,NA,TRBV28,TGTGCCAGCAGTTTATTTTCCAGGGGAACTGAAGCTTTCTTT,CASSLFSRGTEAFF